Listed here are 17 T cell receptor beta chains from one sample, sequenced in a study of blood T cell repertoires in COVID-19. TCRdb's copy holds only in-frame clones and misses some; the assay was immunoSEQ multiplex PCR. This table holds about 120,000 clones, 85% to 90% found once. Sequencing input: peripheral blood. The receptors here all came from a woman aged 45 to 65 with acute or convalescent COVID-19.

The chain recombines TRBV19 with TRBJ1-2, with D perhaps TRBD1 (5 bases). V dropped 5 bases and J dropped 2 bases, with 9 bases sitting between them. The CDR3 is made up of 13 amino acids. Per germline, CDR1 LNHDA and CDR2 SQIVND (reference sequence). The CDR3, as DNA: TGTGCCAGTAGTCCACGGGGGAACTATGGCTACACCTTC. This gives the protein CASSPRGNYGYTF. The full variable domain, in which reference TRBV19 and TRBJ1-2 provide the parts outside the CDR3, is DGGITQSPKYLFRKEGQNVTLSCEQNLNHDAMYWYRQDPGQGLRLIYYSQIVNDFQKGDIAEGYSVSREKKESFPLTVTSAQKNPTAFYLCASSPRGNYGYTFGSGTRLTVV.

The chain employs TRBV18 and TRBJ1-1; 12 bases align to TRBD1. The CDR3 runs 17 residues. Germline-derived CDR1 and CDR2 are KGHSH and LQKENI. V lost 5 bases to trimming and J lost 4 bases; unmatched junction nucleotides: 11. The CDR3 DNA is TGTGCCAGCTCAACCCTCGGGACAGGGGGCGCGGGCACTGAAGCTTTCTTT. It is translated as CASSTLGTGGAGTEAFF.

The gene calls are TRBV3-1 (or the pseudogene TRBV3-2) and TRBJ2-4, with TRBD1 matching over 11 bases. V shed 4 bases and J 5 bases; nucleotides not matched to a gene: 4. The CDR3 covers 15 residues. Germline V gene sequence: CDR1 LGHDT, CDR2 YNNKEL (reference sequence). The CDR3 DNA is TGTGCCAGCAGCCTTACGGGACAGGGGGAAAACATTCAGTACTTC. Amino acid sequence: CASSLTGQGENIQYF.

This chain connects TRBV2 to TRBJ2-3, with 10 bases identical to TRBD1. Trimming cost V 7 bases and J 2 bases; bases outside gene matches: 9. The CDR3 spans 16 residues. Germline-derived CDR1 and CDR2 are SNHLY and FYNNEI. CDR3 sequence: CASTNPDRGITDTQYF. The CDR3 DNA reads TGTGCCAGCACCAATCCGGACAGGGGGATCACAGATACGCAGTATTTT.

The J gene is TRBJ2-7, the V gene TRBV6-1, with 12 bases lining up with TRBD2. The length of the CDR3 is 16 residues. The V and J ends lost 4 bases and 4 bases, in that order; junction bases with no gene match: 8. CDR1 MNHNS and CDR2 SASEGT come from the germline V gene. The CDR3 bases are TGTGCCAGCAGTGCCCAACTAGCGGGAGGACGATACGAGCAGTACTTC. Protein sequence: CASSAQLAGGRYEQYF.

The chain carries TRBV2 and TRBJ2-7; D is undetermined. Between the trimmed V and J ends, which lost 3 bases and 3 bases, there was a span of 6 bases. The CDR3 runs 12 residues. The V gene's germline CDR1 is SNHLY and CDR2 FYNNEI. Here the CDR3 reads CASSETGYEQYF. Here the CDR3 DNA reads TGTGCCAGCAGTGAGACGGGCTACGAGCAGTACTTC.

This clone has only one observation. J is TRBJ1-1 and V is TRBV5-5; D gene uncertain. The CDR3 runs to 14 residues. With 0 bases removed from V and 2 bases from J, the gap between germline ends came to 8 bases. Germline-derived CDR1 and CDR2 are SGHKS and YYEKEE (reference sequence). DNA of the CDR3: TGTGCCAGCAGCTTGGCGGGATATAACACTGAAGCTTTCTTT. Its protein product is CASSLAGYNTEAFF.

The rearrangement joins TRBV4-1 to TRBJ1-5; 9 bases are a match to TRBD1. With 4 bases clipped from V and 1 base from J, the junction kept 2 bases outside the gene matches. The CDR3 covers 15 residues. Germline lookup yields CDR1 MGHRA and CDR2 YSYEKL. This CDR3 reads CASSRDRGSNQPQHF. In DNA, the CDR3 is TGCGCCAGCAGCCGAGACAGGGGGAGCAATCAGCCCCAGCATTTT.

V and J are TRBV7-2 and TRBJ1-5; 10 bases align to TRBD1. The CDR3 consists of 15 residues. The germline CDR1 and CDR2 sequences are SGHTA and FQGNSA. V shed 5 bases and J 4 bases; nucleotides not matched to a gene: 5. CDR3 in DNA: TGTGCCAGCAGCCACAGGGACAGGGGTAATCAGCCCCAGCATTTT. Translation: CASSHRDRGNQPQHF.

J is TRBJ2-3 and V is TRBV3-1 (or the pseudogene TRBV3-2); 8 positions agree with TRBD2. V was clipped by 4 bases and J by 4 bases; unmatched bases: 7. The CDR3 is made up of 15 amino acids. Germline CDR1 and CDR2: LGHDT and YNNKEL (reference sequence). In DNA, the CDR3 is TGTGCCAGCAGCCCGGCGGGAGGATTCGCAGATACGCAGTATTTT. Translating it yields CASSPAGGFADTQYF.

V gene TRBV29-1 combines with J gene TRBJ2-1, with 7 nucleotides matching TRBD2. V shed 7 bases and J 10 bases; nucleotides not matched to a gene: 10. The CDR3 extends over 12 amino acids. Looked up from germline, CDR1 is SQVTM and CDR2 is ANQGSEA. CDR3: CSARAGVGEQFF. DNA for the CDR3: TGCAGCGCCAGGGCGGGAGTTGGCGAGCAGTTCTTC.

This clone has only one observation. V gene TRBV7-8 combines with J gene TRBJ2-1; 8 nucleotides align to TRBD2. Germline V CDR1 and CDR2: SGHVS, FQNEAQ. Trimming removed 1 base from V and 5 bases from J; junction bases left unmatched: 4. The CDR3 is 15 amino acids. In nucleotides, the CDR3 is TGTGCCAGCAGCTTAGATGTTAGCGGGAACAATGAGCAGTTCTTC. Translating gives CASSLDVSGNNEQFF.

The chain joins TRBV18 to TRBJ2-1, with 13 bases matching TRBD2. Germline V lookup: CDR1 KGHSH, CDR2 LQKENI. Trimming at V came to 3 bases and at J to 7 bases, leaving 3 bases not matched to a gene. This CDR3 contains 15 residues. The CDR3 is CASSPTSGRFNEQFF. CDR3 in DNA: TGTGCCAGCTCACCGACTAGCGGGAGGTTTAATGAGCAGTTCTTC.

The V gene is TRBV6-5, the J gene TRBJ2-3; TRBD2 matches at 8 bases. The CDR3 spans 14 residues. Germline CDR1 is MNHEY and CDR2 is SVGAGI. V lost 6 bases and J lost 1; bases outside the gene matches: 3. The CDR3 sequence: CASSLAGRTDTQYF. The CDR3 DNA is TGTGCCAGCAGCTTAGCGGGACGCACAGATACGCAGTATTTT.

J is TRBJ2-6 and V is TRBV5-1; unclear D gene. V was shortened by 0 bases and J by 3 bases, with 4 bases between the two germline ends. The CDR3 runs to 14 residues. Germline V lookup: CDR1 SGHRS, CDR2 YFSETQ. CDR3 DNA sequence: TGCGCCAGCAGCTTGGCCCTTGGGGCCAACGTCCTGACTTTC. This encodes CASSLALGANVLTF.

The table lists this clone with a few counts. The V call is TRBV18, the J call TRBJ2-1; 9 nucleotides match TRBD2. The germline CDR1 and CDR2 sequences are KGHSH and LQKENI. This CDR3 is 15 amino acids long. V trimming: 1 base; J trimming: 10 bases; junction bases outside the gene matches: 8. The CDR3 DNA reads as TGTGCCAGCTCACCACTAGCGGGAGCATTCAGCGAGCAGTTCTTC. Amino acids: CASSPLAGAFSEQFF.

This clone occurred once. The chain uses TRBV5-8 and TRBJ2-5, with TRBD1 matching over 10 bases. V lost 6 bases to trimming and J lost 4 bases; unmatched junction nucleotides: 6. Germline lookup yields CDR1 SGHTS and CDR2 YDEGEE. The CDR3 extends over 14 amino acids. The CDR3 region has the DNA TGTGCCAGCACCGACAGGGGGCCTGGAGAGACCCAGTACTTC. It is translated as CASTDRGPGETQYF.